This entry lists 19 T cell receptor beta chains sequenced from one sample in a study of blood T cell repertoires in COVID-19. Some clones are missing from TCRdb's copy, which holds only in-frame ones; the method was immunoSEQ multiplex PCR. The sample consists of about 200,000 clones, roughly 80% of them appearing once. Material for sequencing was peripheral blood. Source of these receptors: a woman in her 70s with acute or convalescent COVID-19.

The rearrangement links TRBV28 to TRBJ1-2; the match to TRBD1 covers 7 bases. The ends lost 5 bases at V and 7 bases at J; junction bases unmatched: 7. Per germline, CDR1 MDHEN and CDR2 SYDVKM. The CDR3 is 13 residues long. The CDR3 protein is CASSPAGGGGYTF. Written as DNA, the CDR3 is TGTGCCAGCAGTCCAGCAGGGGGAGGTGGCTACACCTTC.

The chain links TRBV3-1 (or the pseudogene TRBV3-2) to TRBJ2-7; tentatively, D is TRBD2 (6 bases). The CDR3 consists of 16 residues. Trimming removed 4 bases from V and 0 bases from J, with 16 bases in between. Looked up from germline, CDR1 is LGHDT and CDR2 is YNNKEL (reference sequence). CDR3 residues: CASSLGGSISSYEQYF. The CDR3 region has the DNA TGTGCCAGCAGCCTGGGGGGTAGTATTAGCTCCTACGAGCAGTACTTC.

The chain uses TRBV6-5 and TRBJ2-7; a possible D gene is TRBD1 (6 bases). V was shortened by 2 bases and J by 2 bases, with 16 bases between the two germline ends. The length of the CDR3 is 16 residues. Germline CDR1 MNHEY, CDR2 SVGAGI. CDR3 bases: TGTGCCAGCAGTTACGACAGGAGGAGCCTGCCCTACGAGCAGTACTTC. Protein product: CASSYDRRSLPYEQYF.

The chain is built from TRBV27 and TRBJ1-1; the match to TRBD1 covers 8 bases. Germline V gene sequence: CDR1 MNHEY, CDR2 SMNVEV (reference sequence). The CDR3 loop spans 14 amino acids. V trimming: 3 bases; J trimming: 4 bases; junction bases outside the gene matches: 4. DNA for the CDR3: TGTGCCAGCAGTTTTCAACAGGGGGGCACTGAAGCTTTCTTT. This encodes CASSFQQGGTEAFF.

CDR3 nucleotide sequence: TGTGCCATCACCCCGGACAGAAGGAACTACGAGCAGTACTTC. Protein sequence: CAITPDRRNYEQYF. The rearrangement uses TRBV10-3 and TRBJ2-7, with a weak D call TRBD1 (6 bases). CDR1 ENHRY and CDR2 SYGVKD come from the germline V gene. The V end lost 7 bases, the J end lost 3 bases, and 16 bases lay between the germline ends. CDR3 length: 14 residues.

The CDR3 sequence is CASSQIRGLAGRTGELFF. The CDR3 DNA follows: TGTGCCAGCAGCCAAATACGGGGACTAGCTGGGCGCACCGGGGAGCTGTTTTTT. The V gene is TRBV3-1 (or the pseudogene TRBV3-2), the J gene TRBJ2-2; the match to TRBD2 covers 9 bases. The V gene end was trimmed by 2 bases and the J gene end by 4 bases; junction bases not matched to a gene: 11. The germline V gene has CDR1 LGHDT and CDR2 YNNKEL (reference sequence). The CDR3 length is 18 residues.

This chain uses TRBV7-9 with TRBJ1-2; D remains ambiguous. Germline CDR1 reads SEHNR; CDR2 reads FQNEAQ (reference sequence). V lost 1 base and J lost 4, with 16 bases in between. The CDR3 is 16 amino acids. DNA for the CDR3: TGTGCCAGCAGCTTAGTGGGAGGTTGGTCTGCCTATGGCTACACCTTC. Translation: CASSLVGGWSAYGYTF.

This rearrangement joins TRBV6-5 to TRBJ2-1; 8 positions match TRBD1. This CDR3 region has 14 residues. Germline V CDR1 and CDR2: MNHEY, SVGAGI. V dropped 7 bases and J dropped 9; count of bases not matched to a gene: 11. CDR3 coding DNA: TGTGCCAGCACCCAGACAGGGGTAGTAACTGAGCAGTTCTTC. Translating it yields CASTQTGVVTEQFF.

This chain uses TRBV10-1 with TRBJ2-5; D gene unclear. V lost 0 bases and J 2 bases, leaving 7 bases between the germline ends. Germline-derived CDR1 and CDR2 are WNHNN and SYGVQD (reference sequence). The CDR3 extends over 14 amino acids. The CDR3 sequence is CASSESVAQETQYF. The CDR3 DNA follows: TGCGCCAGCAGTGAGTCGGTGGCACAAGAGACCCAGTACTTC.

This clone showed up just once. J is TRBJ2-5 and V is TRBV5-1; weak D call: TRBD2 (6 bases). There are 15 residues in the CDR3. Looked up from germline, CDR1 is SGHRS and CDR2 is YFSETQ. Trimming took 5 bases from V and 2 from J, leaving 16 bases between them. CDR3 residues: CASRPGGAEQETQYF. The DNA for the CDR3 is TGCGCCAGCAGGCCCGGAGGGGCAGAACAAGAGACCCAGTACTTC.

The chain has TRBV27 and TRBJ2-5, with a possible D match to TRBD1 (5 bases). CDR3 length: 12 residues. V lost 5 bases to trimming and J lost 2 bases, with 6 bases between them. Germline lookup yields CDR1 MNHEY and CDR2 SMNVEV (reference sequence). CDR3 coding DNA: TGTGCCAGCAGTCCAGGGCAAGAGACCCAGTACTTC. Translation gives CASSPGQETQYF.

J is TRBJ1-1 and V is TRBV19, with D uncertain. V shed 1 base and J shed 5 bases, with 8 bases lying between them. The CDR3 loop spans 13 amino acids. CDR1 is LNHDA, CDR2 SQIVND, per germline (reference sequence). Written as DNA, the CDR3 is TGTGCCAGTAGTATAGTTGAGAGGACTGAAGCTTTCTTT. It encodes CASSIVERTEAFF.

This chain joins TRBV25-1 and TRBJ1-4; 7 nucleotides agree with TRBD1. The CDR3 runs to 16 residues. The V gene's germline CDR1 is MGHDK and CDR2 SYGVNS. The V and J ends lost 1 base and 8 bases, in that order; junction bases with no gene match: 10. The CDR3 is CASSEFERQGREKLFF. The CDR3 DNA reads as TGTGCCAGCAGTGAATTTGAGAGACAGGGACGGGAAAAACTGTTTTTT.

The chain is built from TRBV3-1 (or the pseudogene TRBV3-2) and TRBJ2-2; 7 nucleotides match TRBD1. Looked up from germline, CDR1 is LGHDT and CDR2 is YNNKEL (reference sequence). V lost 3 bases, J lost 13 bases, and 8 bases stayed unmatched. The CDR3 sequence is 13 residues long. CDR3 bases: TGTGCCAGCAGCCAGTATGACAGGGTCGCGCTGTTTTTT. Amino acids: CASSQYDRVALFF.

This chain uses TRBV19 with TRBJ2-7, with D perhaps matching TRBD2 (6 bases). Germline V lookup: CDR1 LNHDA, CDR2 SQIVND (reference sequence). V lost 5 bases and J lost 3, with 14 bases in between. This CDR3 region has 14 residues. The CDR3 nucleotides are TGTGCCAGTAGTCTGGGCGGGGTTCGCTACGAGCAGTACTTC. Its translation is CASSLGGVRYEQYF.

This chain links TRBV12-1 with TRBJ2-3; TRBD2 is taken as the D call from the table, unchecked against the DNA. TRBV12-1 is noted as a pseudogene. The CDR3 is 15 amino acids. CDR3 nucleotide sequence: TGTGCCAGCAGCTTTCCTGTGTCTAGCACAGATACGCAGTATTTT. Translation: CASSFPVSSTDTQYF.

The chain carries TRBV2 and TRBJ2-5; 9 nucleotides align to TRBD2. This CDR3 contains 14 residues. Germline assignment: CDR1 SNHLY and CDR2 FYNNEI. V shed 5 bases, J shed 7 bases, and the junction held 8 bases outside the gene matches. The chain's CDR3 is CASSQLAGGGTQYF. Written as DNA, the CDR3 is TGTGCCAGCAGTCAACTAGCGGGCGGGGGGACCCAGTACTTC.

This chain connects TRBV6-6 to TRBJ2-1; D is perhaps TRBD2 (5 bases). The CDR3 totals 12 residues. Germline values: CDR1 MNHNY, CDR2 SVGAGI (reference sequence). V lost 2 bases, J lost 8 bases, and 7 bases lay in between. The CDR3 nucleotides read TGTGCCAGCAGTTACCAGGACTATGAGCAGTTCTTC. Its protein product is CASSYQDYEQFF.

The chain links TRBV5-1 to TRBJ1-1, with TRBD1 matching over 8 bases. Germline CDR1 is SGHRS and CDR2 is YFSETQ. This CDR3 is 13 amino acids long. The V and J ends lost 3 bases and 7 bases, in that order; junction bases with no gene match: 5. CDR3 sequence: CASSWPGQGEAFF. CDR3 nucleotide sequence: TGCGCCAGCAGCTGGCCCGGACAGGGTGAAGCTTTCTTT.